This T cell receptor (beta chain) emerged from a study of shared clonotypes between healthy human individuals. V was clipped by 2 bases and J by 0 bases, with 7 bases between them. This CDR3 spans 14 amino acids. CDR1 and CDR2 from the germline V gene are SGHAT and FQNNGV. Measured with immunoSEQ multiplex PCR; TCRdb has only the in-frame clones, and not every one. The sample includes around 980,000 clones, around 78% of them seen just once. The sample was memory CD4+ T cells from PBMCs. Noted subset: CD45RA-negative fraction. The receptor was derived from a man in his late teens or twenties in good health. Some clones in this sample may be carry-over from other donors' samples. The V gene is TRBV11-2, the J gene TRBJ2-5, with D hard to call. The CDR3: CASSLYGYQETQYF. CDR3 DNA sequence: TGTGCCAGCAGCTTATATGGGTACCAAGAGACCCAGTACTTC.